The T cell receptor beta chain described here comes from a study of monozygotic twins with inflammatory bowel disease. Study conclusions and caveats: Compared with healthy co-twins, IBD patients showed reduced TCRbeta repertoire diversity by inverse Simpson.

Points on this clonotype: Its antigen is currently unknown.

The CDR3 extends over 13 amino acids. The TCR libraries each used total RNA (roughly 3,500 ng per library). Template switching was used to attach UMIs, which incorporated a 6-nucleotide sample barcode. No DNA is given; TCRdb re-called the 5' RACE reads and lists each CDR3 protein once. The listing records roughly 330,000 distinct CDR3 sequences. The clonotype was recovered from a human donor with ulcerative colitis or Crohn's disease, or a healthy co-twin of an affected twin (not recorded which). Source material: blood. The rearrangement uses TRBV12-3 or TRBV12-4 and TRBJ1-2. The CDR3 loop reads CASSLGVFEGYTF.